This T cell receptor (beta chain) was sequenced for a study of shared clonotypes between healthy human individuals. The CDR3 contains 15 residues. Germline V gene sequence: CDR1 SGHTS, CDR2 YDEGEE. Trimming removed 4 bases at V and 0 bases at J, with 11 bases between. Measured with immunoSEQ multiplex PCR; TCRdb has only the in-frame clones, and not every one. This sample has around 690,000 clones; less than 95% occur once, and the top ten carry 34%. Worth noting for this clone: Its specificity is not known. Additional DNA sequences in this sample encode the identical CDR3.

General observations from the study: Richness estimates generally favored naive over memory subsets.

The sequenced sample was memory CD8+ T cells from PBMCs. Subset defined: CD45RO+ cells pooled with CCR7-negative TemRA cells. The chain couples TRBV5-8 to TRBJ1-5; D is ambiguous. This receptor was taken from a man between 18 and 35 years old in good health. Some clones in this sample may be carry-over from other donors' samples. CDR3: CASSPQGYSNQPQHF. The CDR3 DNA sequence: TGTGCCAGCAGCCCCCAAGGTTATAGCAATCAGCCCCAGCATTTT.